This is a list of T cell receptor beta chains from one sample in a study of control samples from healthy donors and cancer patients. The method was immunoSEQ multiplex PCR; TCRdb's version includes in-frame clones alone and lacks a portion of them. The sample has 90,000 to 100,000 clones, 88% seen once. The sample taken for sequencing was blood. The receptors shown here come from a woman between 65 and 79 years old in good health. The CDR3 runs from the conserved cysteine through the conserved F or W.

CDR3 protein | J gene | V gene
CASSLSPSGGASVQFF | TRBJ2-1 | TRBV11-2
CASSPTLNSNQPQHF | TRBJ1-5 | TRBV5-5
CASMDRLIYNEQFF | TRBJ2-1 | TRBV6-6
CASSLGQASQPQHF | TRBJ1-5 | TRBV7-2
CASSVLNLGAFF | TRBJ1-1 | TRBV12-3/TRBV12-4
CASPPTTGVSGTEAFF | TRBJ1-1 | TRBV27
CASSLANDGRGTQYF | TRBJ2-5 | TRBV7-2
CSASDRRLSTDTQYF | TRBJ2-3 | TRBV20-1
CASSLAGTYNEQFF | TRBJ2-1 | TRBV11-2
CASSLGTGSSYEQYF | TRBJ2-7 | TRBV27
CASSLSGSDEQFF | TRBJ2-1 | TRBV5-4
CASSLADSGNTIYF | TRBJ1-3 | TRBV7-9
CASSQGWRDQYF | TRBJ2-5 | TRBV3-1/TRBV3-2
CASSGAGNQPQHF | TRBJ1-5 | TRBV10-2
CASRERSGGLGTEAFF | TRBJ1-1 | TRBV2
CASSFRQGASNQPQHF | TRBJ1-5 | TRBV5-6
CASSSGLSGANVLTF | TRBJ2-6 | TRBV5-6
CATSDPVPQSDTQYF | TRBJ2-3 | TRBV24-1
CASSARQGGNTIYF | TRBJ1-3 | TRBV9
CASRYGDYGYTF | TRBJ1-2 | TRBV19
CASSFWDRRGVFF | TRBJ1-1 | TRBV27
CASSQEYAGYTF | TRBJ1-2 | TRBV3-1/TRBV3-2
CASSRTVPTNEKLFF | TRBJ1-4 | TRBV5-1
CASSYSLQPNTEAFF | TRBJ1-1 | TRBV6-2/TRBV6-3
CATSRVGRQPNTEAFF | TRBJ1-1 | TRBV15
CASRGGETQYF | TRBJ2-5 | TRBV7-2
CASSQSAGLEKLFF | TRBJ1-4 | TRBV4-1
CASSFSFTGGQETQYF | TRBJ2-5 | TRBV5-6
CASSIGQGTNTGELFF | TRBJ2-2 | TRBV19
CASSQEGSRPANEKLFF | TRBJ1-4 | TRBV4-1
CASSNNFRDRSENGYTF | TRBJ1-2 | TRBV21-1
CASRLSSRADTQYF | TRBJ2-3 | TRBV5-1
CASSLVGRGNTEAFF | TRBJ1-1 | TRBV7-8
CASSYETGAPRAFF | TRBJ1-1 | TRBV6-2/TRBV6-3
CAWRGIGRIDTQYF | TRBJ2-3 | TRBV30
CAWSTLGGEQYF | TRBJ2-7 | TRBV30
CASSPGTERQPQHF | TRBJ1-5 | TRBV5-1
CASSPEAAGAGSEAFF | TRBJ1-1 | TRBV4-3
CASSIEGNTEAFF | TRBJ1-1 | TRBV19
CASSYLAGVNQPQHF | TRBJ1-5 | TRBV6-5
CASSYIGGSLEYEQYF | TRBJ2-7 | TRBV6-2/TRBV6-3
CASSQDRASTEAFF | TRBJ1-1 | TRBV4-3
CASTHLLNSPLHF | TRBJ1-6 | TRBV27